This T cell receptor (beta chain) was retrieved from a study of CD8+ T cells in alopecia areata. At the level of the study: Treated patients received oral tofacitinib, 5 to 10 mg twice daily. Findings of the study overall: Normal skin contains resident alphabeta T cells, and these are also sequenced in scalp samples.

On this clone itself: Its antigen is unidentified.

The CDR3 sequence is 14 residues long. The V end lost 6 bases, the J end lost 0 bases, and 10 bases lay between the germline ends. The germline CDR1 and CDR2 sequences are LGHNA and YNFKEQ. Extraction of RNA preceded its reverse transcription into cDNA, which served as the sequencing template. Method: immunoSEQ multiplex PCR; TCRdb's copy keeps in-frame clones and lacks some. This table has about 170,000 clones, about 72% appearing once. Lesional scalp tissue (obtained by punch biopsy) and peripheral blood were collected from alopecia areata patients. PBMCs provided sorted CD4+ and CD8+ T cells. This specimen was CD8+ T cells sorted from blood, taken at week 0. The sequence came from a human donor with alopecia areata. This rearrangement joins TRBV4-2 to TRBJ2-3; D is undetermined. The CDR3, as DNA: TGTGCCAGCAGGGCGCGGCAAAGCACAGATACGCAGTATTTT. This translates into CASRARQSTDTQYF.